The clone carrying this T cell receptor beta chain was seen only a few times. Its antigen is not identified. Amplified regions were TCR beta CDR3 sequences from RNA transcripts. The TCR CDR3 was amplified in a first-round RT-PCR using the HTBI primer set. One entry per CDR3 protein results from TCRdb running MiXCR on the multiplex PCR reads. The data hold about 420,000 distinct CDR3 sequences, with roughly 13% observed a single time. Hyperthyroidism of Graves' type that showed no ophthalmopathy progression within 18 months was stable. Diagnoses used clinical symptoms, serum thyroxine and TRAb, thyroid ultrasound and orbital computed tomography. This sample is part of a study of T cells in Graves' hyperthyroidism and ophthalmopathy. Regarding the study as a whole: Progression to ophthalmopathy was predicted a median of approximately 6.4 months early.

The receptor comes from a woman between 18 and 29 years old with Graves' hyperthyroidism. Sequencing was carried out using blood.

The CDR3 spells CASSYSPETSGNTIYF. For the CDR3, the DNA is TGTGCCAGCAGTTACTCGCCGGAGACCTCTGGAAACACCATATATTTT. This chain connects TRBV6-5 to TRBJ1-3; no firm D call. Germline values: CDR1 MNHEY, CDR2 SVGAGI. V lost 0 bases and J 0 bases, leaving 9 bases between the germline ends. The CDR3 extends over 16 amino acids.